Sequencing of this TCR beta chain was carried out in a study of blood T cell repertoires in COVID-19 (dated by TCRdb to 2020 to 2021). Broadly, across the study: Collaborator samples came from the United States, Italy and Spain and covered acute and convalescent phases of COVID-19. The prospective study material was composed of cDNA or gDNA derived from T cells, B-cell-depleted T cells, or PBMCs. Subjects who had been exposed to COVID-19, were actively infected with it, or had recovered from it provided the deeply sampled blood TCRbeta repertoires that made up the dataset. Where available, HLA class I and class II types were taken from metadata supplied by the sample provider and were not determined by assay-based typing. The samples were drawn from two sources: the first 160 participants of the ongoing ImmuneRACE study, and 1,000 to 1,500 subjects contributed by 6 global collaborators. A de-identified subject ID, COVID-19 status, age in years and sex were almost always included in the sample metadata. The repertoires were released in a freely available public database meant as a resource for research on the immune response to SARS-CoV-2. Study-level results and caveats: Clinical and demographic metadata were provided uncurated, with the amount varying by source and participant.

Notes on this clone: Its antigen specificity is not known. Per-nucleotide qualities are absent, and no much larger clonotype sits a single base away.

V is cut by 3 bases and J by 1 base, and the space between the germline ends is 14 bases. Looking up the germline V gene yields CDR1 SGDLS and CDR2 YYNGEE. Inclusive of the bounding cysteine and phenylalanine, the CDR3 is 16 residues long. The sequence is cut down to CDR3 DNA, 48 bases in frame from base 1. Participants in the prospective study were aged 18 to 89 years, lived in 24 United States geographic areas, and enrolled through a virtual design. In the prospective study, cohorts were assigned on the basis of participant-reported clinical history obtained from a screening survey and a study questionnaire. Recovered participants in ImmuneRACE Cohort 3 were defined by two consecutive negative NP/OP PCR tests, clearance by a healthcare professional, or resolution of symptoms. Mobile phlebotomists in the prospective study collected whole blood, serum and a nasopharyngeal or oropharyngeal swab from every participant. Additional blood draws and questionnaires over an approximately two-month period could optionally be provided by prospective study participants. Prospective study blood samples were shipped either frozen or at room temperature before DNA extraction.

TCRbeta CDR3 regions were amplified from genomic DNA by means of the immunoSEQ Assay, a bias-controlled multiplex PCR. On the study's bioinformatics: The number of nucleated cells in each sample was estimated by amplification of reference gene primers within the assay. Sequence reads were collapsed and filtered to measure the absolute abundance of every unique TCRbeta CDR3 rearrangement. For each sample, productive Simpson clonality was calculated by taking the square root of Simpson's diversity index across productive rearrangements. This immuneACCESS table, as held by TCRdb, lists in-frame sequences with V and J called but not all clones. Of the missing ones, under half trace to an unresolved V gene in checked studies; the others have no known cause. For V, J and clone size, that table is used; D and trimming come from the DNA. This sample has about 330,000 clones in its table, and around 87% of those were observed once. In total, the top ten clones hold about 5.7% of the sample.

This chain joins TRBV9 to TRBJ1-3, with the D gene not confidently named. The sequenced material came from PBMCs or T cells enriched from blood (not recorded which). This receptor was identified in a woman in her twenties or thirties who had recovered from COVID-19. The CDR3 corresponds to CASSARLTVSGNTIYF. The nucleotides read TGTGCCAGCAGCGCCCGCCTTACGGTATCTGGAAACACCATATATTTT.